This T cell receptor (beta chain) derives from a study of cytomegalovirus exposure and HLA in healthy donors. General study results and limits: In a later analysis, an Asian-associated ancestry cluster reportedly showed fewer N-insertions than the 666-donor mean. Segments of the TCR beta V type were, in most cases, productive about 87% or about 30% of the time in an earlier analysis. Some public TCRs appeared in many individuals, while most sequences were rare.

Trimming cost V 6 bases and J 0 bases; bases outside gene matches: 9. CDR3 length: 17 amino acids. Germline CDR1 is LNHDA and CDR2 is SQIVND (reference sequence). With respect to this clone: The antigen remains unidentified.

60 Vbeta and 13 Jbeta primers were used in PCR. TCRdb's copy holds only in-frame clones and misses some; the assay was immunoSEQ multiplex PCR. The sample lists more than 150,000 clones, approximately 80% occurring once. This sequence joins TRBV19 and TRBJ1-1; 11 bases map to TRBD1. This clonotype originated in a woman between 40 and 50 years old in good health and CMV-seropositive. Sequencing was performed on PBMCs. The DNA for the CDR3 is TGTGCCAGTAGCAGGCGGACAGGGGGCGCTTTGAACACTGAAGCTTTCTTT. Amino acids: CASSRRTGGALNTEAFF. Combining the CDR3 with reference TRBV19 and TRBJ1-1 gives the whole variable domain DGGITQSPKYLFRKEGQNVTLSCEQNLNHDAMYWYRQDPGQGLRLIYYSQIVNDFQKGDIAEGYSVSREKKESFPLTVTSAQKNPTAFYLCASSRRTGGALNTEAFFGQGTRLTVV.